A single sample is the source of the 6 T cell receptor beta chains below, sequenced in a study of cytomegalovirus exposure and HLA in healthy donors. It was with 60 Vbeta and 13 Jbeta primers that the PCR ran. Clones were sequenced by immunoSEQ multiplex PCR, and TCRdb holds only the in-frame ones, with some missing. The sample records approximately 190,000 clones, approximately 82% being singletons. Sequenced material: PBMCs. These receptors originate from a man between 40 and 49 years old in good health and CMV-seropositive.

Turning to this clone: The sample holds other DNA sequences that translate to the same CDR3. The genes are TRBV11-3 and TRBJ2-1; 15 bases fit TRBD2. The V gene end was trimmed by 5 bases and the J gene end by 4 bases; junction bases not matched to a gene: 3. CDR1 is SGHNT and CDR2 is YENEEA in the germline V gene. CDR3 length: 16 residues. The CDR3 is CASSLGLAGGYNEQFF. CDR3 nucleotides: TGTGCCAGCAGCCTGGGACTAGCGGGAGGTTACAATGAGCAGTTCTTC.

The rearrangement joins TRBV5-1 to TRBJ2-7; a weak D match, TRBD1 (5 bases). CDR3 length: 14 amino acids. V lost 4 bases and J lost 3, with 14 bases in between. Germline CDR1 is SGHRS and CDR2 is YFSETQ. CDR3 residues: CASSAQDPRYEQYF. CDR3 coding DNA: TGCGCCAGCAGCGCACAGGACCCCCGCTACGAGCAGTACTTC.

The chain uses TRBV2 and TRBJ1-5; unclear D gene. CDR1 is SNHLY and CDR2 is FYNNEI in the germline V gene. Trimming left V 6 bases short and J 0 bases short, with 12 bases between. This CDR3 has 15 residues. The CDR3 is CASSESVYSNQPQHF. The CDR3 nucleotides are TGTGCCAGCAGCGAGAGTGTGTATAGCAATCAGCCCCAGCATTTT.

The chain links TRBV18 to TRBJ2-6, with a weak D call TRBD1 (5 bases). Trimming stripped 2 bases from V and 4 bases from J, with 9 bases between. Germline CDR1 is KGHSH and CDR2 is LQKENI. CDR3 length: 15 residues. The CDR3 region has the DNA TGTGCCAGCTCACCAAAAGGGGAAGGGGCCAACGTCCTGACTTTC. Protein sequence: CASSPKGEGANVLTF.

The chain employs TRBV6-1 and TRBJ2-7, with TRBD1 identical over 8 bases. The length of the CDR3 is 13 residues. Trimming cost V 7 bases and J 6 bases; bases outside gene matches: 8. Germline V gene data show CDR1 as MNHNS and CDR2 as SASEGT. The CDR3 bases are TGTGCCAGCAAGAGGACAGGGTCGTCCGAGCAGTACTTC. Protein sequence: CASKRTGSSEQYF.

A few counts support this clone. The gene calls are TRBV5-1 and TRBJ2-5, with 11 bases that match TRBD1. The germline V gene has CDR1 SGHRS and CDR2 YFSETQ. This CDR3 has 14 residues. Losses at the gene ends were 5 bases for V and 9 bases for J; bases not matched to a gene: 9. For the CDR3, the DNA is TGCGCCAGCAGATTATTACCGGGACAGGGGGCCCAGTACTTC. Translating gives CASRLLPGQGAQYF.